A single sample gave rise to the 9 T cell receptor beta chains below, sequenced in a study of T cells after posttransplantation cyclophosphamide (dated by TCRdb to 2016 to 2017). The treatment or condition label on this specimen signifies: high-dose cyclophosphamide on days +3 and +4 as single-agent GVHD prophylaxis. For conditioning, the PTCy patients got busulfan and fludarabine, then a related or unrelated marrow graft, followed by cyclophosphamide on days +3 and +4. Libraries were constructed by the immunoSEQ multiplex PCR assay. This immuneACCESS table, as held by TCRdb, lists in-frame sequences with V and J called but not all clones. Of the missing ones, under half trace to an unresolved V gene in checked studies; the others have no known cause. This sample lists thousands of clones; approximately 75% were detected once. Jointly, the top ten make up roughly 36% of the sample. Sample: PBMCs, taken after allogeneic stem cell transplant with posttransplant cyclophosphamide. All receptors come from a male patient aged 60-70 years who received an allogeneic stem cell transplant from an unrelated donor, was CMV-positive, and had no GVHD. Following transplantation, part of the T cell population may be supplied by the graft donor rather than the patient.

This chain joins TRBV5-3 and TRBJ2-7, with TRBD1 matching 8 bases. TRBV5-3 is an ORF, with its function uncertain. V shed 9 bases and J 4 bases; nucleotides not matched to a gene: 12. The CDR3 runs to 14 residues. This chain's CDR3 is CATAGETGDYEQYF. CDR3 coding DNA: TGTGCCACCGCTGGGGAGACAGGGGATTACGAGCAGTACTTC.

This clone qualifies as medium-sized (0.01 to 0.1%). This chain joins TRBV30 and TRBJ1-1; D possibly corresponds to TRBD1 (6 bases). This CDR3 is 16 amino acids long. CDR1 GTSNPN and CDR2 SVGIG come from the germline V gene (reference sequence). Trimming stripped 6 bases from V and 1 base from J, with 21 bases between. CDR3 amino acids: CACSGQEGGANTEAFF. The CDR3 DNA reads TGTGCCTGCTCGGGGCAGGAGGGGGGGGCGAACACTGAAGCTTTCTTT.

The gene calls are TRBV4-1 and TRBJ2-7; the match to TRBD2 covers 9 bases. This CDR3 spans 15 amino acids. From germline, CDR1 is MGHRA and CDR2 YSYEKL. Losses at the gene ends were 1 base for V and 6 bases for J; bases not matched to a gene: 7. CDR3 sequence reads: CASSQGAGGPLEQYF. CDR3 nucleotides: TGCGCCAGCAGCCAAGGGGCGGGGGGGCCCCTCGAGCAGTACTTC.

The gene calls are TRBV18 and TRBJ2-1; the match to TRBD2 covers 7 bases. Germline V gives CDR1 KGHSH, CDR2 LQKENI. This CDR3 region has 17 residues. V was pared by 3 bases and J by 4 bases, with 12 bases of the junction left unmatched. The CDR3 region is CASSPPGPSGAYNEQFF. CDR3 nucleotides: TGTGCCAGCTCACCCCCAGGCCCTAGCGGAGCATACAATGAGCAGTTCTTC.

In its sample, this clone was seen a few times. The chain joins TRBV7-9 to TRBJ2-3; D unclear. The V end was cut by 0 bases, the J end by 0 bases, with 10 bases between. The CDR3 is 16 residues long. The germline gives CDR1 SEHNR, CDR2 FQNEAQ (reference sequence). DNA of the CDR3: TGTGCCAGCAGCTTAGCGGTGTACACGAGCACAGATACGCAGTATTTT. Protein sequence: CASSLAVYTSTDTQYF.

This clone has a single count. This rearrangement joins TRBV19 to TRBJ1-5, with 9 bases aligning to TRBD1. CDR1 and CDR2 (germline): LNHDA, SQIVND (reference sequence). V trimming: 5 bases; J trimming: 7 bases; junction bases outside the gene matches: 9. CDR3 length: 15 residues. The DNA of the CDR3 is TGTGCCAGTAGTGCCCGGGGACAGGGAAACCAGCCCCAGCATTTT. The encoded protein is CASSARGQGNQPQHF.

This rearrangement joins TRBV5-1 to TRBJ2-2, with TRBD1 matching 9 bases. The germline gives CDR1 SGHRS, CDR2 YFSETQ. The CDR3 loop spans 17 amino acids. V lost 3 bases and J lost 1; bases outside the gene matches: 7. CDR3 DNA: TGCGCCAGCAGCTATTTATCGGGACAGGGGAACACCGGGGAGCTGTTTTTT. This translates into CASSYLSGQGNTGELFF. Drawing the rest from reference TRBV5-1 and TRBJ2-2, the complete variable domain is KAGVTQTPRYLIKTRGQQVTLSCSPISGHRSVSWYQQTPGQGLQFLFEYFSETQRNKGNFPGRFSGRQFSNSRSEMNVSTLELGDSALYLCASSYLSGQGNTGELFFGEGSRLTVL.

With regard to this clone: Different DNA sequences within this sample yield the same CDR3. The genes are TRBV6-5 and TRBJ2-5; TRBD2 aligns across 7 bases. The CDR3 is made up of 14 amino acids. V was pared by 5 bases and J by 5 bases, with 8 bases of the junction left unmatched. In germline, CDR1 is MNHEY, CDR2 SVGAGI. The CDR3 loop is CASSDGGSDETQYF. The CDR3 DNA sequence: TGTGCCAGCAGTGACGGGGGGTCGGATGAGACCCAGTACTTC.

The CDR3 reads CASSYGTDPVTEAFF. The CDR3 bases are TGTGCCAGCAGTTACGGGACAGACCCGGTCACTGAAGCTTTCTTT. The chain is built from TRBV6-6 and TRBJ1-1; 7 bases align to TRBD1. The V segment lost 2 bases and the J segment 4 bases; nucleotides outside the gene matches: 7. From germline, CDR1 is MNHNY and CDR2 SVGAGI (reference sequence). The CDR3 contains 15 residues.